Presented here are 20 T cell receptor beta chains from one specimen sequenced in a study of identical twins. MiXCR, applied by TCRdb to the 5' RACE reads, yields one record per CDR3 protein. The sample has around 960,000 distinct CDR3 sequences, roughly 12% seen once. These data are also associated with another study on yellow fever vaccine responses in identical twins.

The material sequenced was PBMCs. The receptors were sampled from a woman aged 18-35 years in good health.

In this sample, this clonotype turned up a few times. This chain links TRBV7-6 with TRBJ2-2; D possibly corresponds to TRBD1 (5 bases). Germline loops: CDR1 SGHVS, CDR2 FNYEAQ. The CDR3 totals 14 residues. The ends were cut back, 2 bases at V and 5 bases at J, with 9 bases in the middle. This CDR3 reads CASSLTTDTGELFF. DNA for the CDR3: TGTGCCAGCAGCTTAACGACAGATACCGGGGAGCTGTTTTTT.

This clonotype was found a few times. The rearrangement joins TRBV5-1 to TRBJ2-3; D perhaps matches TRBD1 (5 bases). This CDR3 region has 13 residues. The V end was cut by 1 base, the J end by 6 bases, with 9 bases between. Germline V gene sequence: CDR1 SGHRS, CDR2 YFSETQ. CDR3 region: CASSLSPGDTQYF. CDR3 bases: TGCGCCAGCAGCTTGTCCCCAGGGGATACGCAGTATTTT.

This clonotype was seen a handful of times. The V call is TRBV29-1, the J call TRBJ2-7, with D hard to call. This CDR3 is built from 14 residues. The V gene lost 4 bases and the J gene lost 4 bases, with 17 bases spanning the gap. Germline V lookup: CDR1 SQVTM, CDR2 ANQGSEA. The CDR3: CSVVGWQTGYEQYF. Written as DNA, the CDR3 is TGCAGCGTTGTGGGCTGGCAGACCGGGTACGAGCAGTACTTC.

V is TRBV12-3 or TRBV12-4 and J is TRBJ1-6, with TRBD1 matching 7 bases. The length of the CDR3 is 15 residues. V lost 0 bases and J lost 9; bases outside the gene matches: 5. CDR3 region: CASSLAGQWTSPLHF. In DNA form, the CDR3 reads TGTGCCAGCAGTTTAGCGGGACAGTGGACTTCACCCCTCCACTTT.

This clonotype has a count of ten or more. This chain joins TRBV5-1 and TRBJ2-1, with 7 bases lining up with TRBD1. This CDR3 is 15 amino acids long. Per germline, CDR1 SGHRS and CDR2 YFSETQ. V shed 4 bases, J shed 9 bases, and the junction held 13 bases outside the gene matches. The CDR3 here is CASSPQQGKAAEQFF. The CDR3 DNA reads TGCGCCAGCAGCCCTCAACAGGGGAAGGCGGCTGAGCAGTTCTTC.

There are a few counts of this clonotype. In nucleotides, the CDR3 is TGTGCCAGCAGCACCAGCCCCAATGAGCAGTTCTTC. Translated: CASSTSPNEQFF. The V call is TRBV11-2, the J call TRBJ2-1; D ambiguous. From germline, CDR1 is SGHAT and CDR2 FQNNGV. V lost 5 bases, J lost 6 bases, and 8 bases lay in between. The CDR3 is 12 amino acids.

The J gene is TRBJ2-7, the V gene TRBV4-1, with TRBD2 identical over 8 bases. Germline CDR1 and CDR2: MGHRA and YSYEKL. The V segment lost 6 bases and the J segment 4 bases; nucleotides outside the gene matches: 11. This CDR3 is 15 amino acids long. CDR3 bases: TGCGCCAGCAGTGCGAACAGCGGGAGCGTATACGAGCAGTACTTC. As protein: CASSANSGSVYEQYF.

The rearrangement uses TRBV20-1 and TRBJ2-2; D not resolved. Germline loops: CDR1 DFQATT, CDR2 SNEGSKA (reference sequence). Trimming removed 4 bases from V and 1 base from J, with 7 bases in between. The CDR3 consists of 13 residues. The CDR3 sequence is CSAIAENTGELFF. The CDR3 DNA follows: TGCAGTGCTATAGCAGAGAACACCGGGGAGCTGTTTTTT.

The genes are TRBV5-4 and TRBJ2-1, with D possibly called TRBD1 or TRBD2 (6 bases each). CDR1 is SGHNT and CDR2 is YYREEE in the germline V gene (reference sequence). V gave up 4 bases and J gave up 4 bases, with 18 bases separating them. There are 16 residues in the CDR3. The CDR3: CASSLTGRGLYNEQFF. CDR3 nucleotide sequence: TGTGCCAGCAGCCTGACGGGACGGGGGCTTTACAATGAGCAGTTCTTC.

Many counts were recorded for this clonotype. This CDR3 reads CASSTGSPPEAFF. CDR3 DNA sequence: TGTGCCAGCAGTACTGGCTCCCCACCTGAAGCTTTCTTT. The genes are TRBV6-5 and TRBJ1-1; D call uncertain. Per germline, CDR1 MNHEY and CDR2 SVGAGI. V was pared by 5 bases and J by 6 bases, with 13 bases between. The CDR3 covers 13 residues.

The chain is built from TRBV12-3 or TRBV12-4 and TRBJ2-1; TRBD2 is a possible D gene (5 bases). Trimming removed 3 bases from V and 7 bases from J, with 7 bases in between. This CDR3 is built from 12 residues. CDR3 residues: CASSFSANEQFF. In DNA form, the CDR3 reads TGTGCCAGCAGTTTTAGCGCAAATGAGCAGTTCTTC.

This clonotype was seen only a few times. This chain connects TRBV7-9 to TRBJ1-2, with D unresolved. V was shortened by 4 bases and J by 2 bases, with 11 bases between the two germline ends. The CDR3 extends over 14 amino acids. In germline, CDR1 is SEHNR, CDR2 FQNEAQ (reference sequence). CDR3 sequence (DNA): TGTGCCAGCAGCTCAGACGCGGAAAACTATGGCTACACCTTC. The encoded protein is CASSSDAENYGYTF.

The V and J genes are TRBV5-1 and TRBJ2-1; D is ambiguous. Germline loops: CDR1 SGHRS, CDR2 YFSETQ. Trimming removed 0 bases from V and 8 bases from J, with 12 bases in between. This CDR3 spans 14 amino acids. CDR3: CASSLVELVDEQFF. The CDR3 DNA reads TGCGCCAGCAGCTTGGTGGAACTTGTCGATGAGCAGTTCTTC.

The chain combines TRBV11-1 with TRBJ2-3; maybe TRBD2 (6 bases). In germline, CDR1 is SGHAT, CDR2 FQDESV (reference sequence). Trimming cost V 1 base and J 0 bases, with 20 bases left between them. The CDR3 loop spans 19 amino acids. The CDR3 is CASSLDSARTSGSTDTQYF. As DNA, the CDR3 is TGTGCCAGCAGCTTAGACAGCGCTCGAACAAGCGGGAGCACAGATACGCAGTATTTT.

V is TRBV20-1 and J is TRBJ1-1, with D perhaps TRBD1 (5 bases). The germline V gene has CDR1 DFQATT and CDR2 SNEGSKA (reference sequence). This CDR3 has 14 amino acids. The V end was cut by 4 bases, the J end by 1 base, with 13 bases between. CDR3 protein: CSATVWGSNTEAFF. DNA for the CDR3: TGCAGTGCTACTGTTTGGGGGTCGAACACTGAAGCTTTCTTT.

This clonotype was detected many times. The chain has TRBV5-1 and TRBJ1-2; D not certain. Germline V gene lookup returns CDR1 SGHRS and CDR2 YFSETQ. The CDR3 has 14 residues. V lost 0 bases to trimming and J lost 4 bases, with 10 bases between them. CDR3 protein: CASSLEGSGYGYTF. In nucleotides, the CDR3 is TGCGCCAGCAGCTTGGAAGGGTCGGGCTATGGCTACACCTTC.

This chain uses TRBV5-1 with TRBJ2-7; 7 bases agree with TRBD2. The germline V gene encodes CDR1 SGHRS and CDR2 YFSETQ. V lost 2 bases to trimming and J lost 3 bases; unmatched junction nucleotides: 5. The CDR3 contains 14 residues. The CDR3 region is CASSFGGVNYEQYF. CDR3 nucleotide sequence: TGCGCCAGCAGCTTTGGGGGGGTTAACTACGAGCAGTACTTC.

This clonotype was seen repeatedly, ten times or more. The chain recombines TRBV11-1 with TRBJ2-7; D is possibly TRBD1 or TRBD2 (5 bases each). CDR1 and CDR2 from the germline V gene are SGHAT and FQDESV (reference sequence). The CDR3 sequence is 20 residues long. V was trimmed by 1 base and J by 0 bases, leaving 25 bases between them. CDR3 DNA: TGTGCCAGCAGCTTAGGCCCCCGGGGCCCGGAAAGTTTTAGCTCCTACGAGCAGTACGTC. Translating it yields CASSLGPRGPESFSSYEQYV.

The chain combines TRBV21-1 with TRBJ2-5; TRBD1, the table's D call, lacks a check against the DNA. TRBV21-1 is noted as a pseudogene. The CDR3 spans 13 residues. CDR3 coding DNA: TGTGCCAGCAACCCACCAGGGATGGAGACCCAGTACTTC. Protein product: CASNPPGMETQYF.

This clonotype came up many times. The CDR3 loop is CASRPTGDDQPQHF. CDR3 coding DNA: TGTGCCAGCAGACCGACAGGGGATGATCAGCCCCAGCATTTT. The V gene is TRBV6-1, the J gene TRBJ1-5; 8 bases match TRBD1. The CDR3 totals 14 residues. The V and J ends lost 6 bases and 5 bases, in that order; junction bases with no gene match: 6. CDR1 is MNHNS, CDR2 SASEGT, per germline.